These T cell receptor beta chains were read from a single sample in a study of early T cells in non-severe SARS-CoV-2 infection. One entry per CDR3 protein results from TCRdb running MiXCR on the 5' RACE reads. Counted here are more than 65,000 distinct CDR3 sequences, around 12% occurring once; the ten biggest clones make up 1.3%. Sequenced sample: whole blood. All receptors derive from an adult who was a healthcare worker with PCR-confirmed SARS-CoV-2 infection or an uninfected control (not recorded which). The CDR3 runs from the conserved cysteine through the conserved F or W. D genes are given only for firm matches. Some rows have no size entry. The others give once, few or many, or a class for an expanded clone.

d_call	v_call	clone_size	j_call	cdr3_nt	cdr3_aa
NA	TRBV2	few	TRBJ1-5	TGTGCCAGCAGCCTAAGGGCTTGGGGAAATCAGCCCCAGCATTTT	CASSLRAWGNQPQHF
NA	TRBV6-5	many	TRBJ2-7	TGTGCCAGCACCCGGATGGCCGGAGCCTACGAGCAGTACTTC	CASTRMAGAYEQYF
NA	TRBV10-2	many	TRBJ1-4	TGCGCCAGCAGTGTTCTGGGGACGGAGAATGAAAAACTGTTTTTT	CASSVLGTENEKLFF
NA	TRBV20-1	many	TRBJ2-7	TGCAGTGCCGTGGGACTTTCCTACGAGCAGTACTTC	CSAVGLSYEQYF
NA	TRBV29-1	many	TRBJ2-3	TGCAGCGTAGCTTTGGCCCTAGAGGTAGATACGCAGTATTTT	CSVALALEVDTQYF
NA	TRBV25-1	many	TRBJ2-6	TGTGCCAGCAGTAACTCTGGGGCCAACGTCCTGACTTTC	CASSNSGANVLTF
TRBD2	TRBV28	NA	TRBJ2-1	TGTGCCAGCACCCCCCTTTTTGGGAGGGCCTTAACGAATGAGCAGTTCTTC	CASTPLFGRALTNEQFF
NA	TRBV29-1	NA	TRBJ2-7	TGCAGCGTTGGAACAGCCCCCTACGAGCAGTACTTC	CSVGTAPYEQYF
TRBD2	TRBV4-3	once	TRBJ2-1	TGCGCCAGCAGGGGGACTACATACAATGAGCAGTTCTTC	CASRGTTYNEQFF
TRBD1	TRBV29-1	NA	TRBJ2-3	TGCAGCGTTGACCCGACAGGGGATACGCAGTATTTT	CSVDPTGDTQYF
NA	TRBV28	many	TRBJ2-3	TGTGCCAGCGGGGAAGGGCCCGGGGCAGATACGCAGTATTTT	CASGEGPGADTQYF
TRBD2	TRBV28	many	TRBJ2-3	TGTGCCAGCAGTTTATGGGCCCGAAGCGGGAGAGGCACAGATACGCAGTATTTT	CASSLWARSGRGTDTQYF
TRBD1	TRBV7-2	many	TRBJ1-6	TGTGCCAGCAGATCAGGGACAGGTAGTTCACCCCTCCACTTT	CASRSGTGSSPLHF
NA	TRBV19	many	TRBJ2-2	TGTGCCAGTAGTATAGCGTCAGGCGACGGCACCGGGGAGCTGTTTTTT	CASSIASGDGTGELFF
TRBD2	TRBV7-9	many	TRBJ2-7	TGTGCCAGCAGGCTAGCGGGAGCCCACGAGCAGTACTTC	CASRLAGAHEQYF
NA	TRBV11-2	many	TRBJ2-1	TGTGCCAGCAGCCCCGGGAGCAGCTCCTACAATGAGCAGTTCTTC	CASSPGSSSYNEQFF
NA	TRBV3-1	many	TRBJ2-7	TGTGCCAGCAGCCAAGATTCGGGCTTTTCCTACGAGCAGTACTTC	CASSQDSGFSYEQYF
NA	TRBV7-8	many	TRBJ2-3	TGTGCCAGCAGCGACCGGGACGGTATCTACACAGATACGCAGTATTTT	CASSDRDGIYTDTQYF
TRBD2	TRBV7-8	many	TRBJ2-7	TGTGCCAGCAGCTTTAGCGGGAGAAACGAGCAGTACTTC	CASSFSGRNEQYF
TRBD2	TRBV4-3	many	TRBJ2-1	TGCGCCAGCAGCCAAGATGGACTAGCGGGGACTGAGCAGTTCTTC	CASSQDGLAGTEQFF
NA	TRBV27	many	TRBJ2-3	TGTGCCAGCAGTTGGTTAAGCACAGATACGCAGTATTTT	CASSWLSTDTQYF
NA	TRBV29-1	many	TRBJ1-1	TGCAGCGTTGAACGGACAGCGAACACTGAAGCTTTCTTT	CSVERTANTEAFF
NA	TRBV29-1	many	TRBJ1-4	TGCAGCGTGACTTTAACCGCAACTAATGAAAAACTGTTTTTT	CSVTLTATNEKLFF
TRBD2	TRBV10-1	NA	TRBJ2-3	TGCGCCAGCAGTGAGTTAAAGAGCGGGGCGACGAATACGCAGTATTTT	CASSELKSGATNTQYF
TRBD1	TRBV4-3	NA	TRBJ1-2	TGCGCCAGCAGCCAACTTTTGGGGACAGGGTCCTATGGCTACACCTTC	CASSQLLGTGSYGYTF
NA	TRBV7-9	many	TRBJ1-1	TGTGCCAGCAGCTTAGATCTGTACAGTTACACTGAAGCTTTCTTT	CASSLDLYSYTEAFF
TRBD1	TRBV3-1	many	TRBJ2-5	TGTGCCAGCAGCCAATCTACAGGGGGGAAAAAGACCCAGTACTTC	CASSQSTGGKKTQYF
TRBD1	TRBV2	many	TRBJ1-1	TGTGCCAGCACCGCCATGACAGGGGACACTGAAGCTTTCTTT	CASTAMTGDTEAFF
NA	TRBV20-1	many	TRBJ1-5	TGCAGTGCTAGAGCCTGGGACGCGAATCAGCCCCAGCATTTT	CSARAWDANQPQHF
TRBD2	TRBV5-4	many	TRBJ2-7	TGTGCCAGCAGCTCGCGGACTAGTGTAGTTGGCGAGCAGTACTTC	CASSSRTSVVGEQYF
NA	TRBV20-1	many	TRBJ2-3	TGCAGTGCTAGAGGCCCAGTTATGGCAGATACGCAGTATTTT	CSARGPVMADTQYF
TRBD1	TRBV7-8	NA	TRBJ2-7	TGTGCCAGCAGCTTCAAGGGACAGTTCTCCTACGAGCAGTACTTC	CASSFKGQFSYEQYF
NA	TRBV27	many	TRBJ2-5	TGTGCCAGCAGTTTCGTACCCGTGGGGGAATTTTGGGAGACCCAGTACTTC	CASSFVPVGEFWETQYF
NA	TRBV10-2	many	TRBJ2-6	TGCGCCAGCAGTGACACAGGCTCTGGGGCCAACGTCCTGACTTTC	CASSDTGSGANVLTF
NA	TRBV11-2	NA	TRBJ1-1	TGTGCCAGCAGCTTCGCTCGGGCGAACACTGAAGCTTTCTTT	CASSFARANTEAFF
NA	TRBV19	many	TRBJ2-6	TGTGCCAGTAGTGCCCTCTTGCTGGGGGCCAACGTCCTGACTTTC	CASSALLLGANVLTF
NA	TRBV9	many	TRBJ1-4	TGTGCCAGCAGCGCTACACCCGGGGTTAGCGGTGAAAAACTGTTTTTT	CASSATPGVSGEKLFF
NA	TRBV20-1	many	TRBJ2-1	TGCAGTGCCGGGGGGGGGACAGGGATAAATGAGCAGTTCTTC	CSAGGGTGINEQFF
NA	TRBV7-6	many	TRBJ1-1	TGTGCCAGCAGCTTAGAAGAGAAGGGGATGAACACTGAAGCTTTCTTT	CASSLEEKGMNTEAFF
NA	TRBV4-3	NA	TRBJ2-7	TGCGCCAGCAGCCAGAGCTACCAGGGGGGGTCCTACGAGCAGTACTTC	CASSQSYQGGSYEQYF
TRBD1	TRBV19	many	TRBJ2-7	TGTGCCAGTAGTCCTCGGACAGGAGCTTCCTACGAGCAGTACTTC	CASSPRTGASYEQYF
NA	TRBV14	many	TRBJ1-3	TGTGCCAGCAGCCAAGGGGGTACCGGAAACACCATATATTTT	CASSQGGTGNTIYF
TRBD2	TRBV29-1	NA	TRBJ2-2	TGCAGCGCCCAGACCGGACTAGCAGGCGGGGAGCTGTTTTTT	CSAQTGLAGGELFF
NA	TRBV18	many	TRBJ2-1	TGTGCCAGCTCACCCATGATAGCCGGCTCCTACAATGAGCAGTTCTTC	CASSPMIAGSYNEQFF
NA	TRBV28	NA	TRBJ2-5	TGTGCCAGCAGGGAGGACCTTATGCTTTACTTC	CASREDLMLYF
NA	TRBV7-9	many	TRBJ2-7	TGTGCCAGCAGCTCCGGACGGATGAAATACTACGAGCAGTACTTC	CASSSGRMKYYEQYF
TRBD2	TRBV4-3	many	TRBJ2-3	TGCGCCAGCGCCACAACCATAGCGGGGAGCACAGATACGCAGTATTTT	CASATTIAGSTDTQYF
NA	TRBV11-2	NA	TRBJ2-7	TGTGCCAGCAGCTTATCGGACACCTCCTACGAGCAGTACTTC	CASSLSDTSYEQYF